A single sample gave rise to the 25 T cell receptor beta chains below, sequenced in a study of sequential checkpoint blockade in melanoma. Treatment reported: randomized to nivolumab then ipilimumab (arm A) or the reverse (arm B). Here immunoSEQ multiplex PCR was the method, and the copy in TCRdb shows in-frame clones only, minus some. The sample holds approximately 40,000 clones, roughly 90% seen once. The sequenced sample was CD8+ T cells sorted from blood (inferred from file names), obtained from a patient given nivolumab and ipilimumab in sequence. These receptors were taken from a human donor with melanoma.

In DNA form, the CDR3 reads TGTGCCAGCAGCTTAAAGGTGACAGGGTCAGGCTACGAGCAGTACTTC. It codes for CASSLKVTGSGYEQYF. The J gene is TRBJ2-7, the V gene TRBV7-9, with 7 bases matching TRBD1. The CDR3 is made up of 16 amino acids. Germline V gene sequence: CDR1 SEHNR, CDR2 FQNEAQ (reference sequence). V shed 2 bases and J 3 bases; nucleotides not matched to a gene: 10.

The gene calls are TRBV6-5 and TRBJ1-1; 9 nucleotides line up with TRBD1. CDR1 is MNHEY, CDR2 SVGAGI, per germline. Trimming at V came to 0 bases and at J to 4 bases, leaving 3 bases not matched to a gene. This CDR3 is 15 amino acids long. CDR3 protein: CASSYSGTGSTEAFF. The CDR3 nucleotides are TGTGCCAGCAGTTACTCCGGGACAGGGTCCACTGAAGCTTTCTTT.

The table lists this clone with a few counts. The rearrangement joins TRBV7-9 to TRBJ1-1; unclear D gene. This CDR3 region has 14 residues. The V end was cut by 6 bases, the J end by 8 bases, with 19 bases between. Per the germline V gene, CDR1 is SEHNR and CDR2 is FQNEAQ (reference sequence). The CDR3 is CASSPALLTLEAFF. CDR3 DNA sequence: TGTGCCAGCAGTCCCGCACTGTTAACTCTGGAAGCTTTCTTT.

This clone was detected once. The chain joins TRBV11-3 to TRBJ2-7, with 8 bases matching TRBD1. CDR3 size: 14 residues. Trimming at V came to 5 bases and at J to 5 bases, leaving 8 bases not matched to a gene. CDR1 is SGHNT and CDR2 is YENEEA in the germline V gene. CDR3 DNA sequence: TGTGCCAGCAGCATGGGGACAGGTCCAGACGAGCAGTACTTC. Encoded protein: CASSMGTGPDEQYF.

The CDR3 protein is CASSLGTHNQPQHF. Written as DNA, the CDR3 is TGTGCCAGCAGCCTCGGGACACACAATCAGCCCCAGCATTTT. The chain links TRBV9 to TRBJ1-5, with D perhaps TRBD1 (6 bases). CDR1 is SGDLS, CDR2 YYNGEE, per germline. CDR3 length: 14 residues. Trimming removed 4 bases at V and 3 bases at J, with 11 bases between.

The count of this clone is one. The rearrangement uses TRBV14 and TRBJ2-7, with 7 bases aligning to TRBD2. There are 12 residues in the CDR3. Germline V CDR1 and CDR2: SGHDN, FVKESK. V lost 4 bases and J lost 6; bases outside the gene matches: 3. In DNA, the CDR3 is TGTGCCAGCAGCCTTTGGGGGGGCGAGCAGTACGTC. Translated, it gives CASSLWGGEQYV.

The CDR3 region has the DNA TGTGCCAGCCGGAACACCGGGGAGCTGTTTTTT. As protein: CASRNTGELFF. The rearrangement uses TRBV27 and TRBJ2-2, with no clear D. With 8 bases removed from V and 1 base from J, the gap between germline ends came to 2 bases. This CDR3 comprises 11 residues. The germline gives CDR1 MNHEY, CDR2 SMNVEV (reference sequence).

This clone was detected once. The chain is built from TRBV6-5 and TRBJ2-5; TRBD2 agrees at 11 bases. The tail of the sequence fits TRBJ2-7 better, so the J call may be wrong. Germline V gives CDR1 MNHEY, CDR2 SVGAGI. The CDR3 totals 15 residues. Here the CDR3 DNA reads TGTGCCAGCAGCGGGACTAGCGGACCTTCCTACGAGCAGTACTTC. Its translation is CASSGTSGPSYEQYF.

V gene TRBV4-3 combines with J gene TRBJ1-5; D unresolved. The V end lost 0 bases, the J end lost 5 bases, and 11 bases lay between the germline ends. Germline V gene sequence: CDR1 LGHNA, CDR2 YSLEER. CDR3 size: 15 residues. CDR3: CASSQDTSPYQPQHF. CDR3 nucleotide sequence: TGCGCCAGCAGCCAAGATACCAGTCCGTATCAGCCCCAGCATTTT.

The chain is built from TRBV14 and TRBJ2-5, with D possibly being TRBD1 (5 bases). Trimming stripped 4 bases from V and 0 bases from J, with 9 bases between. Per the germline V gene, CDR1 is SGHDN and CDR2 is FVKESK. CDR3 length: 14 residues. The CDR3 bases are TGTGCCAGCAGCCGACAGACGTACCAAGAGACCCAGTACTTC. Translation: CASSRQTYQETQYF.

V is TRBV15 and J is TRBJ1-1, with a possible D match to TRBD1 (6 bases). The CDR3 extends over 19 amino acids. V was shortened by 2 bases and J by 1 base, with 23 bases between the two germline ends. The germline CDR1 and CDR2 sequences are LNHNV and YYDKDF (reference sequence). CDR3 sequence reads: CATSRPIYSGKTGNTEAFF. Here the CDR3 DNA reads TGTGCCACCAGCAGACCTATTTATTCCGGGAAGACAGGGAACACTGAAGCTTTCTTT.

Written as DNA, the CDR3 is TGTGCCAGCAGAACAGGGTACTATGGCTACACCTTC. This codes for CASRTGYYGYTF. The genes are TRBV25-1 and TRBJ1-2; a weak D match, TRBD1 (6 bases). V lost 6 bases to trimming and J lost 3 bases, with 8 bases between them. The length of the CDR3 is 12 residues. Per the germline V gene, CDR1 is MGHDK and CDR2 is SYGVNS.

This sequence joins TRBV27 and TRBJ1-1; D remains ambiguous. Germline-derived CDR1 and CDR2 are MNHEY and SMNVEV (reference sequence). Trimming shortened V by 6 bases and J by 3 bases, and 20 bases separated the two germline ends. The CDR3 contains 16 residues. CDR3 bases: TGTGCCAGCAGCTCCCTTCTGGGGAGTCGAGACACTGAAGCTTTCTTT. Amino acid sequence: CASSSLLGSRDTEAFF.

The chain has TRBV4-1 and TRBJ2-3; 14 bases match TRBD2. V gave up 4 bases and J gave up 4 bases; unmatched junction bases: 4. CDR3 length equals 16 residues. Per germline, CDR1 MGHRA and CDR2 YSYEKL. The CDR3 protein is CASSRGTSGSPDTQYF. The CDR3, as DNA: TGCGCCAGCAGCCGGGGGACTAGCGGGAGCCCAGATACGCAGTATTTT.

As DNA, the CDR3 is TGTGCCAGCCTCCCCCTGGAGGGTAGCGGGAGACCCGGGTACTTC. Translating it yields CASLPLEGSGRPGYF. The gene calls are TRBV27 and TRBJ2-7; TRBD2 aligns across 9 bases. After removal of 8 bases from V and 12 bases from J, the junction contained 20 bases not matched to a gene. In germline, CDR1 is MNHEY, CDR2 SMNVEV (reference sequence). The CDR3 runs to 15 residues.

The genes are TRBV19 and TRBJ2-1; 13 bases are shared with TRBD2. V was clipped by 4 bases and J by 3 bases; unmatched bases: 6. Germline values: CDR1 LNHDA, CDR2 SQIVND (reference sequence). The CDR3 is 17 residues long. The chain's CDR3 is CASSRGLAGINYNEQFF. The CDR3 bases are TGTGCCAGTAGTAGGGGACTAGCGGGGATAAACTACAATGAGCAGTTCTTC. Combining the CDR3 with reference TRBV19 and TRBJ2-1 gives the whole variable domain DGGITQSPKYLFRKEGQNVTLSCEQNLNHDAMYWYRQDPGQGLRLIYYSQIVNDFQKGDIAEGYSVSREKKESFPLTVTSAQKNPTAFYLCASSRGLAGINYNEQFFGPGTRLTVL.

This chain joins TRBV13 and TRBJ2-1; no firm D call. Germline V gene lookup returns CDR1 PRHDT and CDR2 FYEKMQ (reference sequence). The CDR3 length is 15 residues. With 5 bases removed from V and 0 bases from J, the gap between germline ends came to 11 bases. In nucleotides, the CDR3 is TGTGCCAGCAGCCCCTCCCCGGGCTCCTACAATGAGCAGTTCTTC. It specifies CASSPSPGSYNEQFF.

The genes are TRBV19 and TRBJ2-3, with 12 nucleotides matching TRBD2. The CDR3 sequence is 17 residues long. Trimming removed 4 bases from V and 7 bases from J; junction bases left unmatched: 12. Germline-derived CDR1 and CDR2 are LNHDA and SQIVND (reference sequence). The CDR3 here is CASSTQTSGSGGNTQYF. Written as DNA, the CDR3 is TGTGCCAGTAGTACCCAGACTAGCGGGAGTGGAGGAAATACGCAGTATTTT.

The rearrangement links TRBV27 to TRBJ2-2; 10 nucleotides align to TRBD2. The V segment lost 2 bases and the J segment 7 bases; nucleotides outside the gene matches: 4. The germline gives CDR1 MNHEY, CDR2 SMNVEV (reference sequence). CDR3 length: 15 residues. CDR3 loop: CASSLTSGTGGELFF. For the CDR3, the DNA is TGTGCCAGCAGTTTAACTAGCGGGACGGGCGGGGAGCTGTTTTTT.

The rearrangement joins TRBV7-9 to TRBJ2-7; 7 bases are a match to TRBD2. CDR1 is SEHNR, CDR2 FQNEAQ, per germline (reference sequence). V dropped 6 bases and J dropped 2; count of bases not matched to a gene: 4. This CDR3 spans 13 amino acids. DNA for the CDR3: TGTGCCAGCAGGGCGGGAGAAACCTACGAGCAGTACGTC. Residues: CASRAGETYEQYV.

The CDR3, as DNA: TGTGCCAGCAGCTTAAACGGGGGAGTCGACTATGGCTACACCTTC. Translation gives CASSLNGGVDYGYTF. The genes are TRBV7-3 and TRBJ1-2; D might be TRBD1 (5 bases). CDR3 length: 15 amino acids. Trimming removed 1 base from V and 3 bases from J, with 12 bases in between. Germline V gene sequence: CDR1 SGHTA, CDR2 FQGTGA.

This rearrangement joins TRBV9 to TRBJ1-2, with D unclear. The V end lost 4 bases, the J end lost 4 bases, and 14 bases lay between the germline ends. Germline loops: CDR1 SGDLS, CDR2 YYNGEE. This CDR3 has 14 residues. In DNA, the CDR3 is TGTGCCAGCAGCCCGAGGGATGGCCCCTATGGCTACACCTTC. Protein product: CASSPRDGPYGYTF.

The chain recombines TRBV27 with TRBJ1-1; D uncertain. Per germline, CDR1 MNHEY and CDR2 SMNVEV (reference sequence). The CDR3 consists of 13 residues. The germline V and J ends were trimmed by 3 bases and 1 base, with 6 bases remaining between them. DNA of the CDR3: TGTGCCAGCAGTTTTGGCGGGAACACTGAAGCTTTCTTT. Translation: CASSFGGNTEAFF.

This chain uses TRBV11-3 with TRBJ2-3, with 10 bases lining up with TRBD2. J lost 8 bases, V lost 6 bases, and 11 bases had no gene match. Germline lookup yields CDR1 SGHNT and CDR2 YENEEA. This CDR3 region has 15 residues. This CDR3 is CASSPETSGWGTQYF. CDR3 sequence (DNA): TGTGCCAGCAGTCCCGAGACTAGCGGGTGGGGTACGCAGTATTTT. Complete variable domain (other parts from reference TRBV11-3 and TRBJ2-3): EAGVVQSPRYKIIEKKQPVAFWCNPISGHNTLYWYLQNLGQGPELLIRYENEEAVDDSQLPKDRFSAERLKGVDSTLKIQPAELGDSAVYLCASSPETSGWGTQYFGPGTRLTVL.

The chain combines TRBV5-4 with TRBJ2-3; 7 bases align to TRBD1. J gave up 0 bases and V 0 bases, and 4 bases lay outside the gene matches. The CDR3 is 16 amino acids. Germline CDR1 and CDR2: SGHNT and YYREEE (reference sequence). This chain's CDR3 is CASSLGTGTSTDTQYF. CDR3 in DNA: TGTGCCAGCAGCTTGGGGACAGGTACTAGCACAGATACGCAGTATTTT.